Listed here is a single TCR beta chain. The data were produced by immunoSEQ multiplex PCR, yet TCRdb's version contains in-frame clones alone and is incomplete. The top ten hold about 15% of the sample, which has around 220,000 clones, 85% to 90% seen once. This specimen comes from a study of blood T cell repertoires in COVID-19. V gave up 0 bases and J gave up 8 bases, with 13 bases separating them. CDR3 size: 14 residues. The germline gives CDR1 SNHLY, CDR2 FYNNEI. The V call is TRBV2, the J call TRBJ2-5; TRBD2 is a possible D gene (6 bases). The TCR comes from a man aged 30 to 39 who had been exposed to COVID-19. Specimen: PBMCs or T cells enriched from blood (not recorded which). CDR3 DNA: TGTGCCAGCAGTGAAGCGCGGGGTTCAGTTACCCAGTACTTC. Amino acids: CASSEARGSVTQYF.